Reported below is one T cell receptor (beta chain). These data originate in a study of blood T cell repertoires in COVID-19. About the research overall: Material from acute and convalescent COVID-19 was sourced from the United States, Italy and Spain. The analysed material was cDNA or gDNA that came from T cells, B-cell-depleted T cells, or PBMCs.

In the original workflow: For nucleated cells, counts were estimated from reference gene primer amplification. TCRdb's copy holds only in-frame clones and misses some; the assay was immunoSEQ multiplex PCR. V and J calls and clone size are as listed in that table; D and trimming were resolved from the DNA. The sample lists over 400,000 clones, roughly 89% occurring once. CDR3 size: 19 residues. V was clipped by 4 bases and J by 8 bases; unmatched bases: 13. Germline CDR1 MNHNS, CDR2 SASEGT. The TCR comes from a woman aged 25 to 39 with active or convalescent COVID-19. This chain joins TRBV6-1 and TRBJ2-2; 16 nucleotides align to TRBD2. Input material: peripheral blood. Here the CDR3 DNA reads TGTGCCAGCAGTGTAGCAATCTCCGGGACTAGCGGGGGGGCTGGGGAGCTGTTTTTT. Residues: CASSVAISGTSGGAGELFF.